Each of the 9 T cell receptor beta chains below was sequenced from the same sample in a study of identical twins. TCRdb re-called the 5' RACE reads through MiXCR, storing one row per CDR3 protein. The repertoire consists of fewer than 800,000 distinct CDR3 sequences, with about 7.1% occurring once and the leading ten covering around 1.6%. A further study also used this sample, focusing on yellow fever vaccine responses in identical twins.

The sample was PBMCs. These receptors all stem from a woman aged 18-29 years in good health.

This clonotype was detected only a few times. In DNA form, the CDR3 reads TGTGCCAGCAGCGCTAGATACTTACATACGCAGTATTTT. Translation gives CASSARYLHTQYF. V is TRBV7-6 and J is TRBJ2-3; D ambiguous. Germline V gene lookup returns CDR1 SGHVS and CDR2 FNYEAQ. The V end was cut by 5 bases, the J end by 7 bases, with 13 bases between. The CDR3 spans 13 residues. Variable domain in full (rest from reference TRBV7-6 and TRBJ2-3): GAGVSQSPRYKVTKRGQDVALRCDPISGHVSLYWYRQALGQGPEFLTYFNYEAQQDKSGLPNDRFSAERPEGSISTLTIQRTEQRDSAMYRCASSARYLHTQYFGPGTRLTVL.

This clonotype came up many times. In DNA, the CDR3 is TGTGCCAGCAGACCCGGGGCAGGGCACACTGAAGCTTTCTTT. Protein product: CASRPGAGHTEAFF. The J gene is TRBJ1-1, the V gene TRBV12-3 or TRBV12-4, with a tentative D call TRBD1 (5 bases). V lost 6 bases and J lost 3, with 14 bases in between. CDR3 length: 14 amino acids.

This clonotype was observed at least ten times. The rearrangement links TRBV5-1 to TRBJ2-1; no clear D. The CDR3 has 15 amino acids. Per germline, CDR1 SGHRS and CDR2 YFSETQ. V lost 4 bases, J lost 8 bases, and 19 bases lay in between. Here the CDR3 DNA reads TGCGCCAGCAGCCCCCGGTCCCTAGGGTGGGATGAGCAGTTCTTC. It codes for CASSPRSLGWDEQFF.

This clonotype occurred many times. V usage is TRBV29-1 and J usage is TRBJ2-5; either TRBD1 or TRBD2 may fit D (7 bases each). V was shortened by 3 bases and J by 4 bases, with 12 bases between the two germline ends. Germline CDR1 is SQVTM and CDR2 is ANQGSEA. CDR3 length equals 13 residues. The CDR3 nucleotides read TGCAGCGTTGATCCCAGGGGGGGAGAGACCCAGTACTTC. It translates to CSVDPRGGETQYF.

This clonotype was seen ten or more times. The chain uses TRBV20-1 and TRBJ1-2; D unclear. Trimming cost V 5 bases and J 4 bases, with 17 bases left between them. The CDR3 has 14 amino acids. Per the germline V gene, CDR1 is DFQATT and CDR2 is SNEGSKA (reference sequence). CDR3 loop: CSARDRWRFYGYTF. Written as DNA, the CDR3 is TGCAGTGCTCGGGATAGGTGGAGGTTCTATGGCTACACCTTC.

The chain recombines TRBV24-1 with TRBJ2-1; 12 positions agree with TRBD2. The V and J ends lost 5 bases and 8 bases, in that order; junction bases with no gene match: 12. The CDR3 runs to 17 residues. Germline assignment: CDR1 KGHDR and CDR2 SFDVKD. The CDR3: CATSALGTSGYGDEQFF. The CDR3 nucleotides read TGTGCCACCAGTGCCCTTGGGACTAGCGGGTATGGGGATGAGCAGTTCTTC.

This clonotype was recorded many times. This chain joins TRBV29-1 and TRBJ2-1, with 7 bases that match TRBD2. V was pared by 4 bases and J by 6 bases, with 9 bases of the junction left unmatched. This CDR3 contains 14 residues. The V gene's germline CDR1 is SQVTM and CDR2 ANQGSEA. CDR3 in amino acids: CSVVTGRQGNEQFF. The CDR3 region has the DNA TGCAGCGTTGTTACCGGGAGGCAAGGCAATGAGCAGTTCTTC.

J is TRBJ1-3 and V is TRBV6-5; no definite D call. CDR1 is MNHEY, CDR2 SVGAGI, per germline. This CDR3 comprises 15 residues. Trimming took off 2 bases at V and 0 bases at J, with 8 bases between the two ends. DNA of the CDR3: TGTGCCAGCAGTTACCAGAGGAGCTCTGGAAACACCATATATTTT. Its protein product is CASSYQRSSGNTIYF.

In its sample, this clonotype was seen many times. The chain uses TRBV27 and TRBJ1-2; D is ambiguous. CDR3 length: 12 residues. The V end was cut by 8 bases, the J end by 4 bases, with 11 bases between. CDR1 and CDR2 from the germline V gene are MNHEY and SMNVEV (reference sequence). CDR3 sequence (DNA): TGTGCCAGCCGTGACCGAGGCTATGGCTACACCTTC. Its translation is CASRDRGYGYTF.